This entry lists 8 T cell receptor beta chains sequenced from one sample in a study of OX40 agonist ivuxolimab in advanced cancers. Produced via immunoSEQ multiplex PCR; TCRdb's table is partial and in-frame only. The sample includes tens of thousands of clones, around 85% seen only once; the top ten take about 27%. Specimen: CD4+ or CD8+ T cells sorted from blood, collected in a trial of the OX40 agonist ivuxolimab. The source of these receptors is an adult with an advanced solid tumor such as melanoma, head and neck, liver or kidney cancer.

The chain combines TRBV29-1 with TRBJ1-3; D is ambiguous. The CDR3 loop spans 13 amino acids. Germline values: CDR1 SQVTM, CDR2 ANQGSEA. Trimming took off 4 bases at V and 3 bases at J, with 10 bases between the two ends. This CDR3 is CSVVDGYGNTIYF. As DNA, the CDR3 is TGCAGCGTTGTTGATGGTTATGGAAACACCATATATTTT.

This clone was seen only once. The chain joins TRBV28 to TRBJ1-5; no clear D gene. The V and J ends lost 1 base and 2 bases respectively, with 12 bases between them. The CDR3 runs 16 residues. The germline V gene encodes CDR1 MDHEN and CDR2 SYDVKM. The CDR3 DNA sequence: TGTGCCAGCAGTTTATTAATCGGGTATCGCAATCAGCCCCAGCATTTT. Protein sequence: CASSLLIGYRNQPQHF.

The rearrangement uses TRBV27 and TRBJ1-5; tentative D call: TRBD1 (5 bases). CDR1 is MNHEY and CDR2 is SMNVEV in the germline V gene (reference sequence). Trimming cost V 4 bases and J 3 bases, with 10 bases left between them. The CDR3 runs 14 residues. CDR3 in amino acids: CASSSQGTNQPQHF. The CDR3 DNA reads as TGTGCCAGCAGTTCCCAGGGTACCAATCAGCCCCAGCATTTT.

The rearrangement links TRBV5-1 to TRBJ1-6, with D uncertain. The germline V gene encodes CDR1 SGHRS and CDR2 YFSETQ. The V end lost 0 bases, the J end lost 0 bases, and 4 bases lay between the germline ends. The CDR3 is 15 residues long. In DNA form, the CDR3 reads TGCGCCAGCAGCTTGGATAGCTCCTATAATTCACCCCTCCACTTT. Translation gives CASSLDSSYNSPLHF.

This clone turned up a few times. The chain combines TRBV10-3 with TRBJ1-1; possible D gene TRBD1, 5 bases. The CDR3 consists of 12 residues. Trimming cost V 9 bases and J 1 base, with 9 bases left between them. CDR1 and CDR2 (germline): ENHRY, SYGVKD. The DNA of the CDR3 is TGTGCCATTCTGGGGCCGAACACTGAAGCTTTCTTT. Its protein is CAILGPNTEAFF.

The gene calls are TRBV7-6 and TRBJ1-3, with D possibly TRBD1 on 6 matching bases. The CDR3 spans 17 residues. V was cut by 4 bases and J by 0 bases, with 16 bases left in between. Germline loops: CDR1 SGHVS, CDR2 FNYEAQ. CDR3 sequence (DNA): TGTGCCAGCAGCTGGGGACAAGGGCTGTTCTCTGGAAACACCATATATTTT. Translated, it gives CASSWGQGLFSGNTIYF.

This sequence joins TRBV29-1 and TRBJ1-4, with TRBD1 matching over 9 bases. Trimming at V came to 6 bases and at J to 6 bases, leaving 2 bases not matched to a gene. CDR1 and CDR2 (germline): SQVTM, ANQGSEA. The CDR3 is 12 amino acids. CDR3 in amino acids: CSVRQGDEKLFF. The CDR3 DNA reads TGCAGCGTCCGACAGGGGGATGAAAAACTGTTTTTT.

The chain combines TRBV4-1 with TRBJ2-1; no firm D call. V was pared by 0 bases and J by 6 bases, with 12 bases between. The CDR3 is 15 amino acids. Looked up from germline, CDR1 is MGHRA and CDR2 is YSYEKL. CDR3 protein: CASSQDPGPLNEQFF. In DNA form, the CDR3 reads TGCGCCAGCAGCCAAGATCCAGGACCCCTCAATGAGCAGTTCTTC.